Listed below are T cell receptor beta chains from one sample, sequenced in a study of blood T cell repertoires in COVID-19. The protocol was immunoSEQ multiplex PCR, while the TCRdb copy is restricted to in-frame clones and leaves out a portion. The sample lists about 64,000 clones, 75% to 90% occurring once. Sequenced input: peripheral blood. Every receptor here comes from a human donor in a cohort sampled during active COVID-19. Both conserved end residues are part of each CDR3. Each record gives: clone size, CDR3 length, D gene, V gene, J gene, CDR3 protein, CDR3 DNA. The D gene is left open where the match is weak. Rows give clone size only sometimes, using once, few, many, or a class for an expanded clone.

clone_size: -; cdr3_length: 15; d_call: TRBD1; v_call: TRBV9; j_call: TRBJ2-7; cdr3_aa: CASSVAGGMTYEQYF; cdr3_nt: TGTGCCAGCAGCGTAGCAGGGGGTATGACCTACGAGCAGTACTTC
clone_size: -; cdr3_length: 15; d_call: -; v_call: TRBV9; j_call: TRBJ1-6; cdr3_aa: CASSVSPGTNSPLHF; cdr3_nt: TGTGCCAGCAGCGTGTCCCCAGGAACGAATTCACCCCTCCACTTT
clone_size: -; cdr3_length: 13; d_call: TRBD1; v_call: TRBV5-6; j_call: TRBJ1-4; cdr3_aa: CASSRDRVEKLFF; cdr3_nt: TGTGCCAGCAGCAGGGACAGGGTGGAAAAACTGTTTTTT
clone_size: -; cdr3_length: 15; d_call: TRBD1; v_call: TRBV5-1; j_call: TRBJ2-2; cdr3_aa: CASRLGTGALGELFF; cdr3_nt: TGCGCCAGCAGGCTCGGGACAGGGGCTCTCGGGGAGCTGTTTTTT
clone_size: medium-sized; cdr3_length: 15; d_call: -; v_call: TRBV7-6; j_call: TRBJ2-3; cdr3_aa: CASSLGQTGTDTQYF; cdr3_nt: TGTGCCAGCAGCTTAGGGCAGACTGGTACAGATACGCAGTATTTT
clone_size: -; cdr3_length: 16; d_call: -; v_call: TRBV6-1; j_call: TRBJ1-3; cdr3_aa: CASSAVLGGNGNTIYF; cdr3_nt: TGTGCCAGCAGTGCCGTACTTGGCGGGAATGGAAACACCATATATTTT
clone_size: few; cdr3_length: 14; d_call: TRBD1; v_call: TRBV2; j_call: TRBJ1-5; cdr3_aa: CASSYRGQEQPQHF; cdr3_nt: TGTGCCAGCAGTTACAGGGGGCAGGAACAGCCCCAGCATTTT
clone_size: -; cdr3_length: 15; d_call: TRBD1; v_call: TRBV3-1/TRBV3-2; j_call: TRBJ2-2; cdr3_aa: CASSQVGPGTGQLFF; cdr3_nt: TGTGCCAGCAGCCAAGTTGGTCCGGGGACAGGGCAGCTGTTTTTT
clone_size: -; cdr3_length: 13; d_call: -; v_call: TRBV28; j_call: TRBJ1-3; cdr3_aa: CASRRPGENTIYF; cdr3_nt: TGTGCCAGCAGGAGACCGGGAGAAAACACCATATATTTT
clone_size: -; cdr3_length: 14; d_call: -; v_call: TRBV5-1; j_call: TRBJ2-2; cdr3_aa: CASSYSQGTGELFF; cdr3_nt: TGCGCCAGCAGCTACAGTCAGGGAACCGGGGAGCTGTTTTTT
clone_size: -; cdr3_length: 14; d_call: -; v_call: TRBV7-9; j_call: TRBJ1-4; cdr3_aa: CASSFEGAGEKLFF; cdr3_nt: TGTGCCAGCAGCTTCGAGGGCGCCGGGGAAAAACTGTTTTTT
clone_size: -; cdr3_length: 17; d_call: TRBD2; v_call: TRBV5-4; j_call: TRBJ2-1; cdr3_aa: CASSLGRLAGLYNEQFF; cdr3_nt: TGTGCCAGCAGCTTGGGGAGACTAGCGGGGTTGTACAATGAGCAGTTCTTC
clone_size: -; cdr3_length: 15; d_call: -; v_call: TRBV5-1; j_call: TRBJ1-3; cdr3_aa: CASSLAGSSGNTIYF; cdr3_nt: TGCGCCAGCAGCTTGGCAGGAAGCTCTGGAAACACCATATATTTT
clone_size: -; cdr3_length: 14; d_call: TRBD2; v_call: TRBV7-8; j_call: TRBJ2-1; cdr3_aa: CASSGTSLYNEQFF; cdr3_nt: TGTGCCAGCAGCGGGACTAGCCTGTACAATGAGCAGTTCTTC
clone_size: -; cdr3_length: 15; d_call: TRBD1; v_call: TRBV5-6; j_call: TRBJ1-6; cdr3_aa: CASSFPGTDNSPLHF; cdr3_nt: TGTGCCAGCAGCTTCCCCGGGACAGATAATTCACCCCTCCACTTT
clone_size: -; cdr3_length: 16; d_call: -; v_call: TRBV3-1/TRBV3-2; j_call: TRBJ1-2; cdr3_aa: CASSQGGGNRYYGYTF; cdr3_nt: TGTGCCAGCAGCCAAGGAGGAGGGAATCGGTACTATGGCTACACCTTC
clone_size: -; cdr3_length: 16; d_call: TRBD2; v_call: TRBV15; j_call: TRBJ2-1; cdr3_aa: CATSSVPSGVWNEQFF; cdr3_nt: TGTGCCACCAGCAGCGTGCCTAGCGGGGTCTGGAATGAGCAGTTCTTC
clone_size: -; cdr3_length: 13; d_call: -; v_call: TRBV5-8; j_call: TRBJ2-1; cdr3_aa: CARGFGGHDEQFF; cdr3_nt: TGTGCCAGGGGGTTCGGAGGGCACGATGAGCAGTTCTTC
clone_size: -; cdr3_length: 14; d_call: TRBD1; v_call: TRBV27; j_call: TRBJ1-4; cdr3_aa: CASSPGGTRVKLFF; cdr3_nt: TGTGCCAGCAGTCCAGGGGGGACTCGGGTAAAACTGTTTTTT
clone_size: -; cdr3_length: 17; d_call: -; v_call: TRBV25-1; j_call: TRBJ2-2; cdr3_aa: CASSDEGGPGDTGELFF; cdr3_nt: TGTGCCAGCAGTGACGAGGGGGGGCCGGGAGACACCGGGGAGCTGTTTTTT
clone_size: -; cdr3_length: 14; d_call: TRBD1; v_call: TRBV6-5; j_call: TRBJ1-2; cdr3_aa: CASTSTGGGYGYTF; cdr3_nt: TGTGCCAGCACCTCGACAGGGGGGGGGTATGGCTACACCTTC
clone_size: -; cdr3_length: 17; d_call: TRBD1; v_call: TRBV28; j_call: TRBJ2-1; cdr3_aa: CASSSAARTGGSDEQFF; cdr3_nt: TGTGCCAGCAGCTCGGCCGCAAGGACAGGGGGGTCCGATGAGCAGTTCTTC
clone_size: few; cdr3_length: 13; d_call: TRBD1; v_call: TRBV28; j_call: TRBJ1-4; cdr3_aa: CASGGRGREKLFF; cdr3_nt: TGTGCCAGCGGGGGCAGGGGGCGTGAAAAACTGTTTTTT
clone_size: -; cdr3_length: 15; d_call: -; v_call: TRBV10-2; j_call: TRBJ1-5; cdr3_aa: CASSESGGPYQPQHF; cdr3_nt: TGCGCCAGCAGTGAGTCGGGCGGGCCCTATCAGCCCCAGCATTTT
clone_size: -; cdr3_length: 14; d_call: TRBD1; v_call: TRBV27; j_call: TRBJ1-5; cdr3_aa: CASSFRQGDQPQHF; cdr3_nt: TGTGCCAGCAGTTTCAGGCAGGGGGATCAGCCCCAGCATTTT